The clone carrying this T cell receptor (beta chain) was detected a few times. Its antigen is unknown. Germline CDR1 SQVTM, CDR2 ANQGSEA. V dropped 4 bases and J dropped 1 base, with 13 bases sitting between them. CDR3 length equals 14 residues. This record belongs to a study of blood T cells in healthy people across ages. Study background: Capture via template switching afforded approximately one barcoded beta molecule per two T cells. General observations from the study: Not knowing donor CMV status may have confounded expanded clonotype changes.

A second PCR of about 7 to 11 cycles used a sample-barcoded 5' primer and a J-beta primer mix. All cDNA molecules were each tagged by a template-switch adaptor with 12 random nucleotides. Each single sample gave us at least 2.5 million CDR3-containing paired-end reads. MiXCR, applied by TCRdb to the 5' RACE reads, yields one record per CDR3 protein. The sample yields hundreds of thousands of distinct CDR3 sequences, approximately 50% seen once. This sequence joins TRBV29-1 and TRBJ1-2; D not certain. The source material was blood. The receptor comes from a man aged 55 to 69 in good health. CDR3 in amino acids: CSVGEQLYNYGYTF. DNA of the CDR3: TGCAGCGTTGGGGAGCAGCTCTATAACTATGGCTACACCTTC.